A single sample is the source of the 23 T cell receptor beta chains below, sequenced in a study of CD8 T cells in Susac syndrome (dated 2019 in TCRdb). To prepare the library, the immunoSEQ multiplex PCR assay was applied. RNA was extracted using the RNeasy kit, and about 0.5 to 1 microgram was reverse transcribed with random hexamers. TCRdb ran its own pipeline on the public reads, namely fastp trimming at Q25 and MiXCR clone calling, and kept in-frame beta chains. Entries are consolidated by CDR3 protein sequence, retaining the most common genes and DNA. Recorded for this sample are 95,000 to 150,000 distinct CDR3 sequences; around 94% of them occurred a single time. More than 0.2% of the sample rests with the top ten. Sequencing input: CD8+ T cells from PBMCs. These receptors were obtained from a human donor with Susac syndrome.

This rearrangement joins TRBV27 to TRBJ2-1, with 9 bases lining up with TRBD2. The CDR3 extends over 16 amino acids. After removal of 3 bases from V and 5 bases from J, the junction contained 8 bases not matched to a gene. Germline assignment: CDR1 MNHEY and CDR2 SMNVEV (reference sequence). CDR3 in DNA: TGTGCCAGCAGTTTCGGGCTAGCGGGGCTAAACAATGAGCAGTTCTTC. Its translation: CASSFGLAGLNNEQFF.

This chain connects TRBV4-3 to TRBJ2-1, with TRBD1 as a possible D gene (6 bases). CDR1 LGHNA and CDR2 YSLEER come from the germline V gene. CDR3 size: 13 residues. Trimming took 1 base from V and 6 from J, leaving 7 bases between them. The chain's CDR3 is CASSQGTANEQFF. CDR3 in DNA: TGCGCCAGCAGCCAAGGGACAGCCAATGAGCAGTTCTTC.

About this clonotype itself: A junction end diverges from the germline sequence, so it may reflect a read error. This chain joins TRBV3-1 and TRBJ2-5; D possibly uses TRBD1 or TRBD2 (6 bases each). The CDR3 extends over 14 amino acids. Germline CDR1 reads LGHDT; CDR2 reads YNNKEL (reference sequence). For the CDR3, the DNA is TGTGCCAGCAGACAAGTAGGGGGGCAAGAGACCCAGTACTTC. It codes for CASRQVGGQETQYF.

Only one count was recorded for this clonotype. In nucleotides, the CDR3 is TGTGCCAGCAGCCCAAAACGGACAGGGTTTGGCAATCAGCCCCAGCATTTT. Its protein product is CASSPKRTGFGNQPQHF. The V gene is TRBV6-1, the J gene TRBJ1-5, with 8 nucleotides matching TRBD1. The CDR3 totals 17 residues. The ends lost 6 bases at V and 2 bases at J; junction bases unmatched: 12. In germline, CDR1 is MNHNS, CDR2 SASEGT.

V usage is TRBV20-1 and J usage is TRBJ2-4; a weak D match, TRBD2 (6 bases). Trimming removed 5 bases at V and 8 bases at J, with 19 bases between. The CDR3 has 14 amino acids. Per germline, CDR1 DFQATT and CDR2 SNEGSKA (reference sequence). Here the CDR3 reads CSAAAPAPGDIQYF. Written as DNA, the CDR3 is TGCAGTGCTGCGGCCCCAGCCCCGGGAGACATTCAGTACTTC.

This chain links TRBV2 with TRBJ2-1; D gene uncertain. Germline CDR1 reads SNHLY; CDR2 reads FYNNEI. This CDR3 region has 15 residues. V lost 4 bases, J lost 2 bases, and 12 bases lay in between. The CDR3 loop is CASSVGTVTYNEQFF. In nucleotides, the CDR3 is TGTGCCAGCAGTGTTGGTACGGTCACCTACAATGAGCAGTTCTTC.

V gene TRBV10-3 combines with J gene TRBJ2-1, with 10 positions matching TRBD2. The CDR3 spans 15 residues. J lost 8 bases, V lost 6 bases, and 10 bases had no gene match. Germline loops: CDR1 ENHRY, CDR2 SYGVKD. CDR3 DNA sequence: TGTGCCATCAGGCCCAGCGGGAGGGCCTCGGATGAGCAGTTCTTC. It is translated as CAIRPSGRASDEQFF.

This chain joins TRBV30 and TRBJ1-2; D perhaps matches TRBD1 (6 bases). Trimming stripped 7 bases from V and 4 bases from J, with 13 bases between. Looked up from germline, CDR1 is GTSNPN and CDR2 is SVGIG (reference sequence). The CDR3 covers 12 residues. The chain's CDR3 is CASDYRAYGYTF. CDR3 nucleotide sequence: TGTGCCTCGGACTACAGGGCCTATGGCTACACCTTC.

The chain combines TRBV2 with TRBJ2-1; 10 positions match TRBD2. CDR1 and CDR2 (germline): SNHLY, FYNNEI. The CDR3 is 17 amino acids. With 5 bases clipped from V and 5 bases from J, the junction kept 12 bases outside the gene matches. The CDR3 nucleotides are TGTGCCAGCAGTTGGGGGGAAGCGGGGGGGCTCGACAATGAGCAGTTCTTC. It yields the protein CASSWGEAGGLDNEQFF.

The V and J genes are TRBV4-2 and TRBJ2-7; D gene unclear. The CDR3 consists of 15 residues. The V gene's germline CDR1 is LGHNA and CDR2 YNFKEQ. Trimming stripped 0 bases from V and 2 bases from J, with 11 bases between. The CDR3 DNA follows: TGTGCCAGCAGCCAAGATCTTGGCGGAACCTACGAGCAGTACTTC. It codes for CASSQDLGGTYEQYF.

The chain links TRBV7-9 to TRBJ1-1; D is unresolved. The CDR3 length is 12 residues. Trimming stripped 5 bases from V and 7 bases from J, with 11 bases between. Germline loops: CDR1 SEHNR, CDR2 FQNEAQ (reference sequence). CDR3 sequence: CASSPLLSEAFF. In DNA, the CDR3 is TGTGCCAGCAGCCCGTTACTAAGTGAAGCTTTCTTT.

The chain links TRBV5-1 to TRBJ2-1, with a weak D call TRBD2 (5 bases). The germline CDR1 and CDR2 sequences are SGHRS and YFSETQ. V shed 0 bases and J shed 1 base, with 8 bases lying between them. This CDR3 has 15 amino acids. CDR3 DNA sequence: TGCGCCAGCAGCTTGGTTCGCGGGTCCTACAATGAGCAGTTCTTC. This gives the protein CASSLVRGSYNEQFF.

The V call is TRBV9, the J call TRBJ2-5; D gene uncertain. CDR1 SGDLS and CDR2 YYNGEE come from the germline V gene. The ends were cut back, 2 bases at V and 0 bases at J, with 11 bases in the middle. CDR3 length equals 15 residues. The CDR3 nucleotides are TGTGCCAGCAGCGTCGGTCCTGTGTACCAAGAGACCCAGTACTTC. Residues: CASSVGPVYQETQYF.

This clonotype showed up just a few times. The rearrangement uses TRBV30 and TRBJ1-2, with D perhaps TRBD1 (5 bases). Trimming left V 4 bases short and J 6 bases short, with 12 bases between. The CDR3 consists of 12 residues. Per the germline V gene, CDR1 is GTSNPN and CDR2 is SVGIG (reference sequence). CDR3 loop: CAWTPAGDGYTF. DNA of the CDR3: TGTGCCTGGACCCCAGCGGGGGATGGCTACACCTTC. Using reference TRBV30 and TRBJ1-2 for the parts outside the CDR3, the full variable domain is SQTIHQWPATLVQPVGSPLSLECTVEGTSNPNLYWYRQAAGRGLQLLFYSVGIGQISSEVPQNLSASRPQDRQFILSSKKLLLSDSGFYLCAWTPAGDGYTFGSGTRLTVV.

This clonotype came up once. The V call is TRBV4-3, the J call TRBJ1-2; weak D call: TRBD1 (5 bases). Looked up from germline, CDR1 is LGHNA and CDR2 is YSLEER. The CDR3 length is 13 residues. Trimming pared 0 bases from V and 8 bases from J, leaving 10 bases between. CDR3 protein: CASSQESREGYTF. The CDR3 nucleotides read TGCGCCAGCAGCCAAGAGAGCAGGGAGGGCTACACCTTC.

This clonotype was counted a single time. J is TRBJ1-1 and V is TRBV6-5; D ambiguous. This CDR3 is 13 amino acids long. V lost 2 bases to trimming and J lost 0 bases, with 4 bases between them. Germline V lookup: CDR1 MNHEY, CDR2 SVGAGI. This CDR3 is CASSYAVNTEAFF. The CDR3 bases are TGTGCCAGCAGTTACGCCGTGAACACTGAAGCTTTCTTT.

The sample holds a few counts of this clonotype. This rearrangement joins TRBV6-1 to TRBJ2-3; 8 nucleotides align to TRBD2. The germline V gene has CDR1 MNHNS and CDR2 SASEGT. V was pared by 6 bases and J by 4 bases, with 12 bases of the junction left unmatched. The CDR3 is 16 amino acids. The CDR3 nucleotides read TGTGCCAGCAGCCGAGAGGGGCTAGCGGGTGCAGATACGCAGTATTTT. It translates to CASSREGLAGADTQYF.

The CDR3 here is CAWSAQAPGGSYEQYF. The CDR3 nucleotides are TGTGCCTGGAGTGCGCAGGCCCCGGGTGGCTCCTACGAGCAGTACTTC. The rearrangement links TRBV30 to TRBJ2-7; D ambiguous. Germline V lookup: CDR1 GTSNPN, CDR2 SVGIG (reference sequence). This CDR3 comprises 16 residues. The V end was cut by 1 base, the J end by 0 bases, with 16 bases between. The whole variable domain, filled in from reference TRBV30 and TRBJ2-7, reads SQTIHQWPATLVQPVGSPLSLECTVEGTSNPNLYWYRQAAGRGLQLLFYSVGIGQISSEVPQNLSASRPQDRQFILSSKKLLLSDSGFYLCAWSAQAPGGSYEQYFGPGTRLTVT.

This clonotype was detected a few times. The V call is TRBV12-3 or TRBV12-4, the J call TRBJ2-7; D remains unclear. Trimming pared 3 bases from V and 3 bases from J, leaving 6 bases between. The CDR3 totals 12 residues. In nucleotides, the CDR3 is TGTGCCAGCAGTTTTAGGCTCTACGAGCAGTACTTC. Translated, it gives CASSFRLYEQYF.

With regard to this clonotype: A read error may produce the germline difference seen at one junction end. The V call is TRBV7-9, the J call TRBJ2-1, with D possibly being TRBD2 (6 bases). The CDR3 length is 12 residues. Germline V lookup: CDR1 SEHNR, CDR2 FQNEAQ (reference sequence). The CDR3 DNA sequence: TGTGCCAGCAGCTTGAGTGGCGGGGTCCCGCTCTTC. Amino acid sequence: CASSLSGGVPLF.

The V gene is TRBV6-1, the J gene TRBJ2-5; 12 bases line up with TRBD2. J gave up 2 bases and V 5 bases, and 6 bases lay outside the gene matches. This CDR3 spans 16 amino acids. From germline, CDR1 is MNHNS and CDR2 SASEGT. CDR3 residues: CASSTTSGGHQETQYF. The CDR3 nucleotides read TGTGCCAGCAGTACGACTAGCGGGGGACATCAAGAGACCCAGTACTTC.

The chain combines TRBV9 with TRBJ1-1; D gene uncertain. V lost 0 bases to trimming and J lost 4 bases, with 13 bases between them. CDR3 length: 15 amino acids. The germline V gene encodes CDR1 SGDLS and CDR2 YYNGEE. In DNA form, the CDR3 reads TGTGCCAGCAGCGTAGGATCTAAGGGCACCACTGAAGCTTTCTTT. Its translation: CASSVGSKGTTEAFF. Together with reference TRBV9 and TRBJ1-1, the CDR3 gives the full variable domain: DSGVTQTPKHLITATGQRVTLRCSPRSGDLSVYWYQQSLDQGLQFLIQYYNGEERAKGNILERFSAQQFPDLHSELNLSSLELGDSALYFCASSVGSKGTTEAFFGQGTRLTVV.

The genes are TRBV15 and TRBJ2-7, with 12 bases that match TRBD2. Per germline, CDR1 LNHNV and CDR2 YYDKDF (reference sequence). The V segment lost 5 bases and the J segment 4 bases; nucleotides outside the gene matches: 6. CDR3 size: 15 residues. CDR3 bases: TGTGCCACCAGCGGGACTAGCGGGCCTGGGTACGAGCAGTACTTC. This sequence encodes CATSGTSGPGYEQYF.